The 9 T cell receptor beta chains reported below all come from one sample, sequenced in a study of blood T cells in healthy people across ages. A second roughly 6 to 12 cycle PCR used barcoded and J-beta primers. TCRdb fed the 5' RACE reads into MiXCR, producing one record per CDR3 protein. Of 1.8 million or so distinct CDR3 sequences detected, about two fifths appear once; the ten largest clones hold 20% to 25%. Sequencing was performed on blood. Receptor source: a human donor in good health.

This rearrangement joins TRBV6-6 to TRBJ1-2, with D possibly matching TRBD1 (5 bases). CDR3 length: 14 residues. Trimming left V 2 bases short and J 3 bases short, with 10 bases between. CDR1 and CDR2 from the germline V gene are MNHNY and SVGAGI (reference sequence). CDR3 loop: CASSYMGVHYGYTF. The CDR3 region has the DNA TGTGCCAGCAGTTACATGGGGGTTCACTATGGCTACACCTTC.

For the CDR3, the DNA is TGTGCCAGCAGCTTAGAGAGTTACTCCCCGTATGGAGCTTTCTTT. It codes for CASSLESYSPYGAFF. The rearrangement links TRBV7-2 to TRBJ1-1; D gene uncertain. V shed 1 base and J shed 10 bases, with 19 bases lying between them. CDR1 and CDR2 (germline): SGHTA, FQGNSA. CDR3 length equals 15 residues.

V and J are TRBV7-6 and TRBJ1-2; 7 nucleotides agree with TRBD1. Per the germline V gene, CDR1 is SGHVS and CDR2 is FNYEAQ. J lost 6 bases, V lost 5 bases, and 15 bases had no gene match. The CDR3 consists of 16 residues. Written as DNA, the CDR3 is TGTGCCAGCAGCCCTCAAGACAGGGTCTATAGCCATGGCTACACCTTC. Protein sequence: CASSPQDRVYSHGYTF. The complete variable domain, with remaining parts taken from reference TRBV7-6 and TRBJ1-2, reads GAGVSQSPRYKVTKRGQDVALRCDPISGHVSLYWYRQALGQGPEFLTYFNYEAQQDKSGLPNDRFSAERPEGSISTLTIQRTEQRDSAMYRCASSPQDRVYSHGYTFGSGTRLTVV.

The genes are TRBV12-3 or TRBV12-4 and TRBJ2-5; tentatively, D is TRBD1 (6 bases). This CDR3 contains 14 residues. Trimming cost V 4 bases and J 2 bases, with 11 bases left between them. CDR3 sequence: CASSWGHRQETQYF. In nucleotides, the CDR3 is TGTGCCAGCAGTTGGGGACACAGACAAGAGACCCAGTACTTC.

The chain carries TRBV12-3 or TRBV12-4 and TRBJ1-2; D perhaps matches TRBD1 (6 bases). CDR3 size: 15 residues. Deletions cut 7 bases from V and 5 bases from J, with 20 bases between. CDR3 nucleotide sequence: TGTGCCAGCACCCCTCCCACAGGGTGGGGGTATGGCTACACCTTC. Amino acid sequence: CASTPPTGWGYGYTF.

The genes are TRBV20-1 and TRBJ1-1; 9 bases fit TRBD1. Germline loops: CDR1 DFQATT, CDR2 SNEGSKA (reference sequence). The CDR3 sequence is 13 residues long. V trimming: 3 bases; J trimming: 4 bases; junction bases outside the gene matches: 3. CDR3 residues: CSASVDRGTEAFF. In nucleotides, the CDR3 is TGCAGTGCTAGTGTGGACAGGGGCACTGAAGCTTTCTTT.

Points on this clonotype: Germline is not matched at one junction end, which may reflect a read error. The chain employs TRBV7-2 and TRBJ1-2; D is ambiguous. CDR1 is SGHTA, CDR2 FQGNSA, per germline. The CDR3 covers 14 residues. The CDR3 nucleotides read TGTGCCAGCGGCTTCCGCCCAGCTAACTATGGCTACACCTTC. Amino acid sequence: CASGFRPANYGYTF.

This chain links TRBV28 with TRBJ2-4, with a weak D call TRBD1 (5 bases). Germline assignment: CDR1 MDHEN and CDR2 SYDVKM. CDR3 length: 16 residues. Trimming removed 2 bases from V and 5 bases from J, with 16 bases in between. DNA for the CDR3: TGTGCCAGCAGTTTAAGTCAGGGTGTGGGCCAAAACATTCAGTACTTC. Translation gives CASSLSQGVGQNIQYF.

Turning to this clonotype: An end of the junction does not agree with germline; a read error may underlie this. The chain employs TRBV3-1 and TRBJ2-7; the match to TRBD1 covers 10 bases. CDR3 length equals 15 residues. The V gene's germline CDR1 is LGHDT and CDR2 YNNKEL (reference sequence). The CDR3 spells CATSRARDRGYEQYF. The CDR3 DNA is TGTGCCACCAGCAGAGCCCGGGACAGGGGCTACGAGCAGTACTTC.